This T cell receptor (beta chain) was sequenced during a study of blood T cell repertoires in COVID-19. For the study at large: Researchers got acute and convalescent COVID-19 samples from the United States, Italy and Spain. T cells, B-cell-depleted T cells, or PBMCs provided the cDNA or gDNA that served as material.

The Seattle patients joined while their infection was active and were tracked longitudinally afterward. There are a few counts of this clone. Original processing notes: By means of reference gene primer amplification, nucleated cell counts were estimated. The method was immunoSEQ multiplex PCR; TCRdb's version includes in-frame clones alone and lacks a portion of them. The V and J calls and clone size are taken from that table; D and trimming were inferred from the DNA. The sample lists over 450,000 clones, roughly nine tenths occurring once. The junction had 1 base not matched to a gene; V was cut back by 3 bases and J by 0 bases. From germline, CDR1 is LNHDA and CDR2 SQIVND (reference sequence). The CDR3 runs to 14 residues.

The chain links TRBV19 to TRBJ1-1; 7 nucleotides line up with TRBD1. This clonotype was obtained from a man aged 18-30 years with COVID-19, enrolled during active disease. Sequenced: peripheral blood. The CDR3 region has the DNA TGTGCCAGTAGTATTGGGACAGTGAACACTGAAGCTTTCTTT. Protein: CASSIGTVNTEAFF. Based on the CDR3 plus reference TRBV19 and TRBJ1-1, the full variable domain is DGGITQSPKYLFRKEGQNVTLSCEQNLNHDAMYWYRQDPGQGLRLIYYSQIVNDFQKGDIAEGYSVSREKKESFPLTVTSAQKNPTAFYLCASSIGTVNTEAFFGQGTRLTVV.